This T cell receptor (beta chain) was observed in a study of T cell repertoires in cytomegalovirus infection. As concerns this clonotype: Its specificity is not known.

The study's findings and limits: The cumulative frequency of public TCR beta families distinguished individuals who carried CMV together with the relevant HLA.

The CDR3 has 10 amino acids. Germline loops: CDR1 SQVTM, CDR2 ANQGSEA. Trimming removed 5 bases from V and 5 bases from J, with 4 bases in between. One entry per CDR3 protein, called by TCRdb with MiXCR from the reads. This table has about 180,000 distinct CDR3 sequences, around 15% appearing once. This TCR was sampled from a human donor in good health (CMV status not recorded). Some clones in this sample may be carry-over from other donors' samples. The specimen was PBMCs. V gene TRBV29-1 combines with J gene TRBJ2-4; D uncertain. CDR3 sequence (DNA): TGCAGCGTTCAGGAAAACATTCAGTACTTC. It encodes CSVQENIQYF.